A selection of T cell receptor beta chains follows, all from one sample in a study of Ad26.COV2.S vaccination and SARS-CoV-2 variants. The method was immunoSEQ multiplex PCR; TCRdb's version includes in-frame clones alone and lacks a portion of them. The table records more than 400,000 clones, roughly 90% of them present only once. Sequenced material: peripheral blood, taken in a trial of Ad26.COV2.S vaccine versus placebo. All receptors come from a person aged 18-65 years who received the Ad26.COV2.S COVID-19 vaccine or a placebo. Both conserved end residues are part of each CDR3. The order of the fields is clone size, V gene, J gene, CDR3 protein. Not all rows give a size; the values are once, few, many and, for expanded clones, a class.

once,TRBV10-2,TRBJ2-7,CASRPRLHYEQYF
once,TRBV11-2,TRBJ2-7,CASSLELLGGITYEQYF
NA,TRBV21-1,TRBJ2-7,CASSLLNRPTNYGQYF
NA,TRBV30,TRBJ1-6,CAWSPRQIDNSPLHF
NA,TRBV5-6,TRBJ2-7,CASSLFGTDTYEQYF
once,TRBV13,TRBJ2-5,CASSLARDFQETQYF
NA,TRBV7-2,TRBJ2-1,CASSLVRGPYNEQFF
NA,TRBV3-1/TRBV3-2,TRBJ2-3,CASSQDGILWGDTDTQYF
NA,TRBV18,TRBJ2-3,CASSPSTDTQYF
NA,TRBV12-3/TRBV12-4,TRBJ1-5,CASSRDSNQPQHF
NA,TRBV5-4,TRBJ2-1,CASSPRLAGVRNEQFF
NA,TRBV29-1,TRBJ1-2,CSVDFGPINYGYTF
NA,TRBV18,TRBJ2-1,CASSPGLADSYNEQFF
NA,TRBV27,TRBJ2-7,CASSFYNLARGEQYF
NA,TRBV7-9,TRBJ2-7,CASSLAGGGEQYF
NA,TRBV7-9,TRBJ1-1,CASSFSMNTEAFF
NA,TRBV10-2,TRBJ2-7,CASSGGAWNEQYF
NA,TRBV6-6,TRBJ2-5,CASTPDSTFTGTQYF
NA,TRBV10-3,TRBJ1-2,CAISESRGNYGYTF
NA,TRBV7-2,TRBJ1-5,CASSLVGDYSNQPQHF
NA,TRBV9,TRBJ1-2,CASSGTGTGDYGYTF
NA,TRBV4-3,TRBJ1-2,CASSQPSMGGAGGYTF
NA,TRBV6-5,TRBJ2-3,CASSYSAFQGTDTQYF
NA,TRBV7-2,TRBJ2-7,CASSQSGQGHEQYF
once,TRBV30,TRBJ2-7,CAWSSGAGVFSSYEQYF
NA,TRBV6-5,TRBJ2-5,CASSYHRRGVGETQYF
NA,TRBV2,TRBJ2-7,CATFTTGGEQYF
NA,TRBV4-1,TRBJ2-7,CASSQEGSGYEQYF
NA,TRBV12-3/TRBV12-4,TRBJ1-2,CASSLVAADGYTF